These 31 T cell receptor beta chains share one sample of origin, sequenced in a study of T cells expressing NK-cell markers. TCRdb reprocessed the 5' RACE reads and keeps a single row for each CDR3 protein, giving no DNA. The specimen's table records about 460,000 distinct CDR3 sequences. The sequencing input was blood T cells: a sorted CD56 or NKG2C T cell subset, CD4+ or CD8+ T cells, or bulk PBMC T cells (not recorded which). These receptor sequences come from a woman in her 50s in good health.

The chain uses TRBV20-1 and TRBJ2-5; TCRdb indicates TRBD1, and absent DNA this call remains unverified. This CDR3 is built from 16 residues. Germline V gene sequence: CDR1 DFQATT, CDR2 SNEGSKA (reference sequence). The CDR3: CSARGTGTGGGETQYF.

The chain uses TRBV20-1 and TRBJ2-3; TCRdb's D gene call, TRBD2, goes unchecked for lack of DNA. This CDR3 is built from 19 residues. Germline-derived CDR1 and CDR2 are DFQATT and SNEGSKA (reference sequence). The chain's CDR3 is CSARDRGLAGPYSTDTQYF.

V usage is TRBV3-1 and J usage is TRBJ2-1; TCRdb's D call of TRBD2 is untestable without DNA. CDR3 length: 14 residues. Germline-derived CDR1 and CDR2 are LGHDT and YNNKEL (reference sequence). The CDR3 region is CASSHTGPPVSQFF.

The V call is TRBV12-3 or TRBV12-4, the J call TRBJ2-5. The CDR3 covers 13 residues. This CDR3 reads CASSLVTEETQYF.

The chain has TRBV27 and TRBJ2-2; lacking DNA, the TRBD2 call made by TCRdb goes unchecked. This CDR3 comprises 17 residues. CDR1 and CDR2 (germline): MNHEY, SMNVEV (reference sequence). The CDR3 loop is CASSLEGGQLNTGELFF.

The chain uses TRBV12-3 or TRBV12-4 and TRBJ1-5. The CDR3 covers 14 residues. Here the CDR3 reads CASSLGPRYQPQHF.

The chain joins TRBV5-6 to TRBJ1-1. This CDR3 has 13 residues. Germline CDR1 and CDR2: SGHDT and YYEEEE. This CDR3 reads CASRRPDNTEAFF. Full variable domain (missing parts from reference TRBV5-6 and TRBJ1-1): DAGVTQSPTHLIKTRGQQVTLRCSPKSGHDTVSWYQQALGQGPQFIFQYYEEEERQRGNFPDRFSGHQFPNYSSELNVNALLLGDSALYLCASRRPDNTEAFFGQGTRLTVV.

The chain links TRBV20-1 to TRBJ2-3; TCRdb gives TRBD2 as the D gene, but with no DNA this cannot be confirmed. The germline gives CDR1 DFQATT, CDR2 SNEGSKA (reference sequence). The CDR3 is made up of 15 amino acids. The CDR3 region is CSAQGERPLGDTQYF.

CDR3 in amino acids: CASSLPIAGVGYNEQFF. This sequence joins TRBV12-3 or TRBV12-4 and TRBJ2-1; TCRdb picks TRBD2, but there is no DNA to check that call. CDR3 length: 17 amino acids.

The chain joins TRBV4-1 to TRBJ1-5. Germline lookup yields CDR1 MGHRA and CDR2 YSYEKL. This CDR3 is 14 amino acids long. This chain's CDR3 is CASSHPGTYQPQHF.

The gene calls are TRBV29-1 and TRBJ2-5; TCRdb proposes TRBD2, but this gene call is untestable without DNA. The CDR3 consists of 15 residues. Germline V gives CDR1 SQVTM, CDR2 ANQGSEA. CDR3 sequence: CSVANSGGLQETQYF.

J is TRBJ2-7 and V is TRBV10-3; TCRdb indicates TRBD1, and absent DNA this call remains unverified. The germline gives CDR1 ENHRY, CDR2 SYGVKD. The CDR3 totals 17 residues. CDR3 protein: CAISESTVGKGGYEQYF.

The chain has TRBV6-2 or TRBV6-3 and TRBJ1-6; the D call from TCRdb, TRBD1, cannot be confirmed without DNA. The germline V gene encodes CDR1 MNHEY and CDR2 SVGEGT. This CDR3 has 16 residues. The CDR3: CASSYPLTGLDSPLHF.

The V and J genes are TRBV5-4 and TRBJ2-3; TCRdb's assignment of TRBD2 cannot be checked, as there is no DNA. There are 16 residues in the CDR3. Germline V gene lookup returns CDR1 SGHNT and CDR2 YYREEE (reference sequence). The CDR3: CASSLTSGARGNTQYF.

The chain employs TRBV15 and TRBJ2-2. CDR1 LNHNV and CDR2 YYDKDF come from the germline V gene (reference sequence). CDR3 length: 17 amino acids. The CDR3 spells CATSRDPLSAVTGELFF.

The CDR3 region is CSARGRGRGPLHF. This chain joins TRBV20-1 and TRBJ1-6. This CDR3 contains 13 residues. Per the germline V gene, CDR1 is DFQATT and CDR2 is SNEGSKA (reference sequence).

This chain's CDR3 is CASRSSNVLTF. This chain links TRBV12-3 or TRBV12-4 with TRBJ2-6. CDR3 length: 11 residues.

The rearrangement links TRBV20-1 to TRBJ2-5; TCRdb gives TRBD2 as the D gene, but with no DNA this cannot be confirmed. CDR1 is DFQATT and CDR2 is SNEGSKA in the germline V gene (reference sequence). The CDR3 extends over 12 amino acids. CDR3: CSIGPSVETQYF.

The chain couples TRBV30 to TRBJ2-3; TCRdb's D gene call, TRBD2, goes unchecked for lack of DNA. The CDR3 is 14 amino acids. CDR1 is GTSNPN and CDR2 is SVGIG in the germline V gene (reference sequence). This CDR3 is CASGLAGYTDTQYF.

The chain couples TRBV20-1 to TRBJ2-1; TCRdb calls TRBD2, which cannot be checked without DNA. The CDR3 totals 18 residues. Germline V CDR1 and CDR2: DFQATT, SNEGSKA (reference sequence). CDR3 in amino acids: CSAREPGLAGGSYNEQFF.

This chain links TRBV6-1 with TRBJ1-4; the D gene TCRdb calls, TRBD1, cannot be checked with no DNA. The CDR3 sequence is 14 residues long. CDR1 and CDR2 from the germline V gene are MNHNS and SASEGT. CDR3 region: CASWARTGNEKLFF.

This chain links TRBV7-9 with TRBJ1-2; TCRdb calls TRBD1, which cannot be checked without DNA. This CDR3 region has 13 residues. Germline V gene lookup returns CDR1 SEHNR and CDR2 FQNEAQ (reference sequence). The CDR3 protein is CASSPPGVDGYTF.

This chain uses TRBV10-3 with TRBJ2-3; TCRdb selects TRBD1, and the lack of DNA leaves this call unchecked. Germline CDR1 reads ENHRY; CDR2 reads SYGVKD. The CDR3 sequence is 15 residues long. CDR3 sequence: CAIREPGHTTDTQYF.

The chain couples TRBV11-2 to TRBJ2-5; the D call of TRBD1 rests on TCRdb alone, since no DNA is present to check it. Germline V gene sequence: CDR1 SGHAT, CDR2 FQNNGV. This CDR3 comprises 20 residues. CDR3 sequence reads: CASSSASLTSFDRGRETQYF.

The chain's CDR3 is CASRTPRQGSGEQYF. The chain joins TRBV6-1 to TRBJ2-7; TCRdb indicates TRBD1, and absent DNA this call remains unverified. The CDR3 has 15 amino acids. Germline V gene data show CDR1 as MNHNS and CDR2 as SASEGT.

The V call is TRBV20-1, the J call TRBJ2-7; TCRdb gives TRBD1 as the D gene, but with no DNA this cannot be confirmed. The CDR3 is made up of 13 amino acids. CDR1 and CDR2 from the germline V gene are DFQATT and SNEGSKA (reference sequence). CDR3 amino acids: CSARGLGAYEQYF.

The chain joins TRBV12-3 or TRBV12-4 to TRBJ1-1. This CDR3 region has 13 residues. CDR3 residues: CATRHLSDTEAFF.

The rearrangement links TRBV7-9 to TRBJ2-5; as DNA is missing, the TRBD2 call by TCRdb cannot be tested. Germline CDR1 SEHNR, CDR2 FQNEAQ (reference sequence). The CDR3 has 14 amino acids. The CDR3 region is CASSHRDFQETQYF.

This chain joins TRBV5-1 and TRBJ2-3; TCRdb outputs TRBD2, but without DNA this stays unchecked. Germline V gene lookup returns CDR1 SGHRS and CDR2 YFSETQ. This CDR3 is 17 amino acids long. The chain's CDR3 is CASSPGLSPSSTDTQYF. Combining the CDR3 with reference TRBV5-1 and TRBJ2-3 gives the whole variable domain KAGVTQTPRYLIKTRGQQVTLSCSPISGHRSVSWYQQTPGQGLQFLFEYFSETQRNKGNFPGRFSGRQFSNSRSEMNVSTLELGDSALYLCASSPGLSPSSTDTQYFGPGTRLTVL.

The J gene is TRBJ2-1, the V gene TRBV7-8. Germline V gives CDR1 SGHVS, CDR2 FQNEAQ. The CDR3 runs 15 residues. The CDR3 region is CASSGQRLVLNEQFF.

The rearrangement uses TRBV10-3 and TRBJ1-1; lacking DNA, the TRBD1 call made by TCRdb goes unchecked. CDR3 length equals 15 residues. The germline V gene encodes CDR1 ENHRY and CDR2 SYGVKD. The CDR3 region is CATLLLGTGSTEAFF.